A single count supports the clone carrying this T cell receptor beta chain. In the original workflow: Amplification from reference gene primers served as the basis for estimated nucleated cell counts. Some clones are missing from TCRdb's copy, which holds only in-frame ones; the method was immunoSEQ multiplex PCR. V and J calls and clone size are given by that table; D and trimming were obtained from the DNA. Of 200,000 to 250,000 clones listed, just over 85% are singletons. Trimming shortened V by 5 bases and J by 5 bases, and 10 bases separated the two germline ends. This CDR3 contains 13 residues. Per germline, CDR1 LNHDA and CDR2 SQIVND (reference sequence). The data originate from a study of blood T cell repertoires in COVID-19. Across the study: From the United States, Italy and Spain came samples of acute and convalescent COVID-19. Sources were T cells, B-cell-depleted T cells, or PBMCs; the material itself was cDNA or gDNA.

Material for sequencing was peripheral blood. The V and J genes are TRBV19 and TRBJ2-1; tentatively, D is TRBD1 (5 bases). The clonotype comes from a man aged 45 to 65 with acute or convalescent COVID-19. The CDR3: CASSAGLNNEQFF. The CDR3 bases are TGTGCCAGTAGTGCAGGGTTAAACAATGAGCAGTTCTTC.